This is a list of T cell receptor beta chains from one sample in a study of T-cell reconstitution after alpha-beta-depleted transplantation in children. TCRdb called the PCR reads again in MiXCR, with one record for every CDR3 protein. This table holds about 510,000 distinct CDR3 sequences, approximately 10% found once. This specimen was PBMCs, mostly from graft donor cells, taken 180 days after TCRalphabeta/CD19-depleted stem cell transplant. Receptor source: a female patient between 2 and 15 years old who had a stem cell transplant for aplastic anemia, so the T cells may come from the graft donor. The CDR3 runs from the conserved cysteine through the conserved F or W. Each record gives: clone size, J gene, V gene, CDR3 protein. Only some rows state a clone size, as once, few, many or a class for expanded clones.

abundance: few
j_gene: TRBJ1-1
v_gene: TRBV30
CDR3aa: CAWSPGATEAFF

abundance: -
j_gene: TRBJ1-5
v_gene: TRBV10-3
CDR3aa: CAISWGWGSNQPQHF

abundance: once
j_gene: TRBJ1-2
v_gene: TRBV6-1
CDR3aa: CASSTGSNYGYTF

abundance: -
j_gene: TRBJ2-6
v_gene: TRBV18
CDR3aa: CASSPLPGAGANGLTF

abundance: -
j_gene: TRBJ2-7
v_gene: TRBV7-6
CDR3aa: CASSLDGSGSEQYF

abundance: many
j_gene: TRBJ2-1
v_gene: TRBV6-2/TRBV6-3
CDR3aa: CASSYSTSGTYNEQFF

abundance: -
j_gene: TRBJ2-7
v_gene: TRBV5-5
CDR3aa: CASNPTGVGYEQYF

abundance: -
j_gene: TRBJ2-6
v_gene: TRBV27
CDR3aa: CASSLSDRFISGANVLTF

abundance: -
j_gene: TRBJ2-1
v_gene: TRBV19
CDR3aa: CASRRLAGGQNEQFF

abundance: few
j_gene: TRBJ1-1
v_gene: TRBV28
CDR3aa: CASTKEELQNTEAFF

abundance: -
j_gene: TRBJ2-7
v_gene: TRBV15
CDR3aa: CATSSWGDRRSYEQYF

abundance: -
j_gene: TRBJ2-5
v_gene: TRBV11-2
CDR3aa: CASSLVIARRETQYF

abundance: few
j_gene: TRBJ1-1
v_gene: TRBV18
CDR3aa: CASSPYLQGRAEAFF

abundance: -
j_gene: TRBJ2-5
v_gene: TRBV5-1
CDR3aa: CASSSASGSRGETQYF

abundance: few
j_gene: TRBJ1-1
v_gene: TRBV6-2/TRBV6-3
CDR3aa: CASSSVFGAFF

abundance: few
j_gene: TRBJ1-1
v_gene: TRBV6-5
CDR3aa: CASSYKTGRTEAFF

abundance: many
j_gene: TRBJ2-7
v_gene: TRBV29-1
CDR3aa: CSPGTGGREQYF

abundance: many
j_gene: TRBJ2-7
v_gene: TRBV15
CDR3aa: CATSRDGGPGDEQYF

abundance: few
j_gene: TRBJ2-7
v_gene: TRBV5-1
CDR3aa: CASSLVRQSYEQYF

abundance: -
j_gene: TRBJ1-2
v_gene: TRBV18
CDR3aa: CASSPEGITNYGYTF

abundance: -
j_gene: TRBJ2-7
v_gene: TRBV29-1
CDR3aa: CSVTGFSYEQYF

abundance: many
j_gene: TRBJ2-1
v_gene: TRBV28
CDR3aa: CASSSGTGKGDEQFF

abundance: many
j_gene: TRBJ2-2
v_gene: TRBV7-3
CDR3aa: CASSWRPGGLIGELFF

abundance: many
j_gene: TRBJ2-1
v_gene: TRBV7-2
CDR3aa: CASRPGGPEQFF

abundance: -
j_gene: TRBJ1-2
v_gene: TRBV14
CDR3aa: CASSRRTGPNYGYTF

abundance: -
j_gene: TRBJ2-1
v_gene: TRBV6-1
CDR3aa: CASSGGLASHNEQFF

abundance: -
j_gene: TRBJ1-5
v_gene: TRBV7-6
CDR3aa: CASSAKTGIGQPQHF

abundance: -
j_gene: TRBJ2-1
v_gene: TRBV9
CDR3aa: CASSARLGQIQYNEQFF

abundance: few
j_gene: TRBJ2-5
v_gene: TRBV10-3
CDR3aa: CAISDLRGQGQETQYF

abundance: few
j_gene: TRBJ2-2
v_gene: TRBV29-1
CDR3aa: CSARPGGTREFF

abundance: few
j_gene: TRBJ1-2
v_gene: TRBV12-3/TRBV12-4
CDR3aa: CASSLAGTASNYGYTF

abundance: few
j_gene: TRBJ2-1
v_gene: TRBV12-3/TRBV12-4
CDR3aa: CASSLTPIVSYNEQFF

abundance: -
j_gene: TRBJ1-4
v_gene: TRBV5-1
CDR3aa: CASSGRGPNEKLFF

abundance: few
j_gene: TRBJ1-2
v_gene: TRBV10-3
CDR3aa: CAIRGHGVVYGYTF

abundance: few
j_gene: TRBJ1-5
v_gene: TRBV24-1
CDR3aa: CATRKNSNQPQHF

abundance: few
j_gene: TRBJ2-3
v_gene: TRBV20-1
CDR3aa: CSARLAGVSDTQYF

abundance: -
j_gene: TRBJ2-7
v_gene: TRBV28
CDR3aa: CASRRPGLDLNEQYF

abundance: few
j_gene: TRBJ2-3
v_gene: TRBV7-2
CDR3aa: CASSLGYLAGEYF

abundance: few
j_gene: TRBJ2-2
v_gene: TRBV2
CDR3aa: CASRGDRDVAGELFF

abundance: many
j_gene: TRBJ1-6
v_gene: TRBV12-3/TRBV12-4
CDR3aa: CASRSQEGAYNSPLHF

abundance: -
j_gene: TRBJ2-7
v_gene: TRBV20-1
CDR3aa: CSAFPQGAMNYEQYF

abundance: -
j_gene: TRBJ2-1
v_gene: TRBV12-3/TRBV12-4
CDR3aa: CASSLPGTFGEQFF

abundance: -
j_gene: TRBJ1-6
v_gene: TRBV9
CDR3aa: CASSVGGQTNSPLHF

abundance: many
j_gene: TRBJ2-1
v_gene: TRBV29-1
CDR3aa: CSVPSGDYNEQFF

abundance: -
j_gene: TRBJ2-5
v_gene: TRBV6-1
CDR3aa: CASTRRTPPQETQYF

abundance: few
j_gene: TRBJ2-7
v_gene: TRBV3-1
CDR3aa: CASSHREGGYEQYF

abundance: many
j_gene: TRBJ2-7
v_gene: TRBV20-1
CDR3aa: CSATQPNRGETHF

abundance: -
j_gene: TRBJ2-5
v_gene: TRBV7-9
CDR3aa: CASSERRAEKAQYF

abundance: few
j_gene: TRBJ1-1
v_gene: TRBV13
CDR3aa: CASTLVRGLAEAFF

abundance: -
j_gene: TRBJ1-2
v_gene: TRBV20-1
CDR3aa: CSGDQQYGYTF